The clone carrying this T cell receptor (delta chain) was seen a handful of times. The entry originates in a study of gamma-delta chains in newborns, infants, children. In the study overall: Microbial exposure reportedly drives polyclonal innate γδ T cell expansion after birth.

TCRdb re-called clones from the reads via CATT. The sample carries around 11,000 delta-chain clones, about 3.6% recorded once. Sequenced input: blood. The clonotype comes from a child who was a newborn, infant or young child, either healthy, febrile or measles-vaccinated (not recorded which).

The CDR3 DNA reads TGTGCTCTTGGGGAGCGCTCCTACATTCCTACGGGGATACGAAACACCGATAAACTCATCTTT. It encodes CALGERSYIPTGIRNTDKLIF. The J gene is TRDJ1, the V gene TRDV1; 9 bases are shared with TRDD3. The CDR3 is made up of 21 amino acids. Trimming removed 3 bases from V and 0 bases from J; junction bases left unmatched: 20. Germline V CDR1 and CDR2: TSWWSYY, QGS.